Listed below are T cell receptor beta chains from one sample, sequenced in a study of T cell responses to AZD1222 COVID-19 vaccine. Libraries were prepared by immunoSEQ multiplex PCR; TCRdb keeps only in-frame clonotypes and omits some of them. In the table there are around 160,000 clones, 93% of which are singletons. Sequencing used peripheral blood, obtained on day 0 of AZD1222 vaccination. Source of these receptors: an adult in good health. CDR3s include the opening cysteine and the closing phenylalanine or tryptophan. A D gene is named only where the DNA matches it firmly. Not every row has a clone size; where given, it reads once, few, many or a size class.

TRBJ1-6 once TRBV4-1 TRBD1 CASSQGQMDSPLHF TGCGCCAGCAGCCAGGGACAGATGGATTCACCCCTCCACTTT
TRBJ1-2 - TRBV30 - CAWSPLDSYGYTF TGTGCCTGGAGCCCCTTGGACAGTTATGGCTACACCTTC
TRBJ2-2 - TRBV27 - CASSFSPGANTGELFF TGTGCCAGCAGTTTCTCCCCAGGCGCGAACACCGGGGAGCTGTTTTTT
TRBJ1-1 - TRBV5-1 TRBD1 CASSLVGDSPEAFF TGCGCCAGCAGCTTGGTGGGGGACAGCCCTGAAGCTTTCTTT
TRBJ1-1 - TRBV5-1 - CASSFPTPPSMNTEAFF TGCGCCAGCAGCTTCCCCACTCCCCCCTCCATGAACACTGAAGCTTTCTTT
TRBJ2-3 - TRBV6-1 TRBD1 CASSERGRPLGTDTQYF TGTGCCAGCAGTGAAAGGGGGCGGCCCCTCGGCACAGATACGCAGTATTTT
TRBJ2-5 - TRBV6-5 - CASSYSFVGETQYF TGTGCCAGCAGTTACTCCTTTGTGGGGGAGACCCAGTACTTC
TRBJ1-5 once TRBV5-1 - CASSPLADQPQHF TGCGCCAGCAGCCCATTGGCAGATCAGCCCCAGCATTTT
TRBJ2-7 few TRBV7-9 TRBD1 CASSPGQPYEQYF TGTGCCAGCAGTCCGGGACAGCCCTACGAGCAGTACTTC
TRBJ1-2 - TRBV3-1/TRBV3-2 - CASSQGPGGDGYTF TGTGCCAGCAGCCAAGGCCCGGGTGGGGATGGCTACACCTTC
TRBJ2-7 - TRBV5-1 TRBD2 CASNLAGRGEQYF TGCGCCAGCAACCTAGCGGGACGAGGGGAGCAGTACTTC
TRBJ2-7 - TRBV7-9 - CASSSYARGNDEQYF TGTGCCAGCAGCTCGTATGCCCGGGGGAACGACGAGCAGTACTTC
TRBJ2-1 - TRBV6-2/TRBV6-3 - CASSYHNEQFF TGTGCCAGCAGTTACCACAATGAGCAGTTCTTC
TRBJ1-2 - TRBV5-5 TRBD1 CASSLGQGTNYGYTF TGTGCCAGCAGCCTCGGACAGGGGACCAACTATGGCTACACCTTC
TRBJ1-5 - TRBV2 TRBD1 CASSVEGAGNQPQHF TGTGCCAGCAGTGTGGAGGGGGCGGGCAATCAGCCCCAGCATTTT
TRBJ1-1 once TRBV7-6 - CASSYPGESNTEAFF TGTGCCAGCAGCTACCCGGGGGAGTCGAACACTGAAGCTTTCTTT
TRBJ2-7 once TRBV18 - CASSPRGILDVEQYF TGTGCCAGCTCACCACGGGGAATTTTGGACGTCGAGCAGTACTTC
TRBJ2-6 - TRBV5-4 - CATHVGGPGANVLTF TGTGCCACTCACGTGGGGGGCCCTGGGGCCAACGTCCTGACTTTC
TRBJ1-1 - TRBV6-2/TRBV6-3 - CASSPGGARVLWTEAFF TGTGCCAGCAGTCCCGGGGGTGCGAGGGTGCTATGGACTGAAGCTTTCTTT
TRBJ2-2 - TRBV15 TRBD2 CATSGQREGDTGELFF TGTGCCACCAGCGGGCAGCGGGAGGGAGACACCGGGGAGCTGTTTTTT
TRBJ2-1 - TRBV11-3 - CASSLGGEQFF TGTGCCAGCAGCTTAGGAGGTGAGCAGTTCTTC
TRBJ2-1 - TRBV27 TRBD2 CASRTSGGYNEQFF TGTGCCAGCAGAACTAGCGGGGGTTACAATGAGCAGTTCTTC
TRBJ2-1 once TRBV10-3 TRBD2 CAISESRQRGAYNEQFF TGTGCCATCAGTGAGTCTCGGCAGCGGGGGGCCTACAATGAGCAGTTCTTC
TRBJ2-1 once TRBV12-3/TRBV12-4 TRBD1 CASRRTGDEQFF TGTGCCAGCAGACGGACAGGGGATGAGCAGTTCTTC
TRBJ2-5 - TRBV24-1 - CATSDPPQETQYF TGTGCCACCAGTGACCCTCCCCAAGAGACCCAGTACTTC
TRBJ1-1 - TRBV19 - CASSPGAGAEAFF TGTGCCAGTTCCCCAGGGGCCGGCGCTGAAGCTTTCTTT
TRBJ2-1 - TRBV6-6 - CASSQNRLGTSYNEQFF TGTGCCAGCAGTCAAAACAGGTTAGGAACCTCCTACAATGAGCAGTTCTTC
TRBJ2-2 - TRBV27 TRBD1 CASSLRDRTTGELFF TGTGCCAGCAGTTTAAGGGACAGGACCACCGGGGAGCTGTTTTTT
TRBJ2-1 - TRBV6-5 - CPRGDSYNEQFF TGCCCAAGGGGGGATTCCTACAATGAGCAGTTCTTC
TRBJ1-3 - TRBV18 - CASSPNTGSSGNTIYF TGTGCCAGCTCACCTAACACAGGCAGCTCTGGAAACACCATATATTTT
TRBJ2-1 - TRBV7-2 TRBD2 CASSPGRLAGSEQFF TGTGCCAGCAGCCCCGGGCGGCTAGCGGGAAGTGAGCAGTTCTTC
TRBJ1-6 - TRBV6-5 - CAGGQGSNSPLHF TGTGCCGGGGGGCAGGGATCGAATTCACCCCTCCACTTT
TRBJ2-2 - TRBV6-5 - CASSSTAAGFGGELFF TGTGCCAGCAGTTCCACTGCGGCAGGGTTCGGCGGGGAGCTGTTTTTT
TRBJ2-1 once TRBV21-1 - CASSSGLSVWSYNEQFF TGTGCCAGCAGCTCGGGGTTATCTGTTTGGTCCTACAATGAGCAGTTCTTC
TRBJ2-1 - TRBV5-1 - CASSLSGMGGPYNEQFF TGCGCCAGCAGCTTGAGTGGGATGGGGGGCCCCTACAATGAGCAGTTCTTC
TRBJ2-7 few TRBV12-3/TRBV12-4 - CASSTTGAEQYF TGTGCCAGCAGTACTACAGGTGCCGAGCAGTACTTC
TRBJ1-1 - TRBV6-6 - CASSYSGGQGTEAFF TGTGCCAGCAGTTACTCCGGGGGCCAGGGGACTGAAGCTTTCTTT
TRBJ2-1 - TRBV15 - CATSRVGRVSSYNEQFF TGTGCCACCAGCAGAGTGGGCAGGGTGAGCTCCTACAATGAGCAGTTCTTC
TRBJ1-2 - TRBV6-5 - CASSYSTDYGYTF TGTGCCAGCAGTTACTCTACAGACTATGGCTACACCTTC
TRBJ2-7 - TRBV7-9 TRBD2 CASSSSPAGGYYEQYF TGTGCCAGCAGCTCCTCCCCAGCGGGAGGCTACTACGAGCAGTACTTC
TRBJ2-2 - TRBV7-9 TRBD2 CASTSLGVAGPGELFF TGTGCCAGCACCTCCCTCGGGGTAGCGGGGCCCGGGGAGCTGTTTTTT
TRBJ2-7 once TRBV5-4 - CASSSRASPNYEQYF TGTGCCAGCAGCTCTAGAGCGTCCCCGAACTACGAGCAGTACTTC
TRBJ1-1 - TRBV27 - CASSLSVRGGTEAFF TGTGCCAGCAGTTTATCTGTAAGGGGTGGAACTGAAGCTTTCTTT
TRBJ2-1 few TRBV9 TRBD2 CASSVGTSDADEQFF TGTGCCAGCAGCGTCGGGACTAGCGACGCCGATGAGCAGTTCTTC
TRBJ1-3 once TRBV15 TRBD1 CATSSDRVSGNTIYF TGTGCCACCAGCAGTGACAGGGTCTCTGGAAACACCATATATTTT
TRBJ1-5 - TRBV2 - CASSEALVGNQPQHF TGTGCCAGCAGTGAAGCGCTTGTCGGCAACCAGCCCCAGCATTTT
TRBJ1-5 - TRBV3-1/TRBV3-2 - CASSQSRDQPQHF TGTGCCAGCAGCCAAAGTCGGGATCAGCCCCAGCATTTT
TRBJ2-7 - TRBV4-1 TRBD2 CASSQGFASGRARYEQYF TGCGCCAGCAGCCAAGGGTTTGCTAGCGGGAGGGCCCGATACGAGCAGTACTTC
TRBJ2-3 - TRBV29-1 - CSVAEGSTDTQYF TGCAGCGTTGCGGAGGGAAGCACAGATACGCAGTATTTT
TRBJ1-1 - TRBV13 TRBD1 CASSPGQAGMNTEAFF TGTGCCAGCAGCCCGGGACAGGCTGGGATGAACACTGAAGCTTTCTTT
TRBJ1-2 - TRBV6-5 - CASSGGWANYGYTF TGTGCCAGCAGCGGGGGCTGGGCTAACTATGGCTACACCTTC
TRBJ1-1 - TRBV6-5 - CASSYSTLSTEAFF TGTGCCAGCAGTTACTCGACTCTTAGCACTGAAGCTTTCTTT
TRBJ1-3 - TRBV5-1 - CASSSDGGNTIYF TGCGCCAGCAGCTCCGACGGAGGAAACACCATATATTTT
TRBJ2-7 - TRBV28 - CASSSGEAGSHEQYF TGTGCCAGCAGTTCAGGAGAGGCTGGTAGCCACGAGCAGTACTTC
TRBJ2-2 - TRBV11-2 - CASSLVNTGELFF TGTGCCAGCAGCTTAGTCAACACCGGGGAGCTGTTTTTT
TRBJ2-3 once TRBV11-2 - CASSLVGGASTDTQYF TGTGCCAGCAGCTTAGTGGGGGGGGCCAGCACAGATACGCAGTATTTT
TRBJ1-1 - TRBV2 TRBD1 CASVGTGQRNTEAFF TGTGCCAGCGTGGGGACAGGCCAGAGGAACACTGAAGCTTTCTTT
TRBJ1-1 - TRBV18 - CASSLGGGGYTEAFF TGTGCCAGCTCCCTGGGCGGAGGGGGATACACTGAAGCTTTCTTT
TRBJ1-1 - TRBV5-1 TRBD1 CASSLVTGANTEAFF TGCGCCAGCAGCTTGGTCACAGGGGCGAACACTGAAGCTTTCTTT